This TCR beta chain appears in the sequencing data of a study of cytomegalovirus exposure and HLA in healthy donors. Study-wide results and caveats: Later work associated over 15,000 TCR beta sequences with HLA alleles at 0.05 false discovery rate. Rare TCR sequences predominated, though certain public TCRs were found in many donors.

The PCR was carried out with 60 Vbeta primers and 13 Jbeta primers. The table came from immunoSEQ multiplex PCR; TCRdb's copy has only in-frame clones and leaves some out. The repertoire consists of some 200,000 clones, with 65% to 80% occurring once and the leading ten covering about 0.22%. In the case of this clone: Its antigen is unidentified.

Germline loops: CDR1 MNHEY, CDR2 SMNVEV (reference sequence). The CDR3 has 13 residues. Trimming at V came to 6 bases and at J to 5 bases, leaving 4 bases not matched to a gene. Although they were nominally healthy when sampled, donors likely had unrecorded immune exposures. Source material: PBMCs. This TCR derives from a girl aged 2 to 9 in good health and CMV-seronegative. The V gene is TRBV27, the J gene TRBJ1-1; 9 nucleotides agree with TRBD1. DNA for the CDR3: TGTGCCAGCAGGGACAGGGGAGGAACTGAAGCTTTCTTT. The encoded protein is CASRDRGGTEAFF.